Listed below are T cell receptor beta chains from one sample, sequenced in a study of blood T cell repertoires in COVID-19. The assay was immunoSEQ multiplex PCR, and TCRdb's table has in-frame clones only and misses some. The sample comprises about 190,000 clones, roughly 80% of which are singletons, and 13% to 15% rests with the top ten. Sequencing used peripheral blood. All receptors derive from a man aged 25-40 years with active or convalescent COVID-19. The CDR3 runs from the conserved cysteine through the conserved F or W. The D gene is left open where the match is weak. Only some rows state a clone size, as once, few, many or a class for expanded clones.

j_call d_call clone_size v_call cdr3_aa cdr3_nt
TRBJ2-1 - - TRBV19 CASSMPQGFLNNEQFF TGTGCCAGTAGTATGCCCCAGGGGTTTCTAAACAATGAGCAGTTCTTC
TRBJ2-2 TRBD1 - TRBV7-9 CASSSHRTGITYTGELFF TGTGCCAGCAGCTCGCATCGGACAGGGATCACCTACACCGGGGAGCTGTTTTTT
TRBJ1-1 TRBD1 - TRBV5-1 CASSSGQGSLTEAFF TGCGCCAGCAGCAGCGGACAGGGTAGTCTCACTGAAGCTTTCTTT
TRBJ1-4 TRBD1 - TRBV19 CASMRFGGQLNEKLFF TGTGCCAGTATGAGATTTGGGGGACAGCTTAATGAAAAACTGTTTTTT
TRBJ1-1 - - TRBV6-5 CASSYAPQGSTAFF TGTGCCAGCAGTTACGCCCCCCAGGGCAGCACAGCTTTCTTT
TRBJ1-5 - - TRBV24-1 CATSDAEQDQPQHF TGTGCCACCAGTGATGCCGAACAAGATCAGCCCCAGCATTTT
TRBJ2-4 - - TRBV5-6 CASSIELAKNIQYF TGTGCCAGCAGCATCGAACTAGCCAAAAACATTCAGTACTTC
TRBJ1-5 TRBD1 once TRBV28 CASRRAPDRDNQPQHF TGTGCCAGCAGGCGTGCGCCCGACAGGGACAATCAGCCCCAGCATTTT
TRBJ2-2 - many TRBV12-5 CASGFWMGPTGELFF TGTGCTAGTGGGTTCTGGATGGGGCCCACCGGGGAGCTGTTTTTT
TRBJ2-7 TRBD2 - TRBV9 CASSVGSIRTSGTYEQYF TGTGCCAGCAGCGTAGGATCTATTCGGACTAGCGGGACCTACGAGCAGTACTTC
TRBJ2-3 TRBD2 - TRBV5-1 CASSLIAGARDTQYF TGCGCCAGCAGCTTAATAGCGGGAGCAAGAGATACGCAGTATTTT
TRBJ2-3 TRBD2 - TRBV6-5 CASSTSGGAGDTQYF TGTGCCAGCAGTACTAGCGGGGGGGCGGGAGATACGCAGTATTTT
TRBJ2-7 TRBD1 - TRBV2 CASSKTGGDEQYF TGTGCCAGCAGTAAGACAGGGGGCGACGAGCAGTACTTC
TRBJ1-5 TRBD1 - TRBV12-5 CASGFFQGGQPQHF TGTGCTAGTGGTTTTTTCCAGGGGGGCCAGCCCCAGCATTTT
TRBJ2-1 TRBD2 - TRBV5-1 CASSAWTSGGVNEQFF TGCGCCAGCAGCGCGTGGACTAGCGGGGGGGTCAATGAGCAGTTCTTC
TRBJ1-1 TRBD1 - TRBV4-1 CASSQGGQGANTEAFF TGCGCCAGCAGCCAAGGAGGGCAGGGGGCAAACACTGAAGCTTTCTTT
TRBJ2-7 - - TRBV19 CASSSRDLYYEQYF TGTGCCAGTAGTAGCCGGGACTTGTACTACGAGCAGTACTTC
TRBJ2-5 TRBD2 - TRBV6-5 CASSSHSGETQYF TGTGCCAGCAGCTCCCATAGCGGGGAGACCCAGTACTTC
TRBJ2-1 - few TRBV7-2 CASSPHSTTPAYNEQFF TGTGCCAGCAGCCCGCACTCGACTACTCCCGCCTACAATGAGCAGTTCTTC
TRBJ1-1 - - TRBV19 CASSAGGAEAFF TGTGCCAGTAGCGCGGGGGGCGCTGAAGCTTTCTTT
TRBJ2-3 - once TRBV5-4 CASSMAGSDTQYF TGTGCCAGCAGCATGGCAGGGTCAGATACGCAGTATTTT
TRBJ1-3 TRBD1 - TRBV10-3 CAISQPGQGAGGNTIYF TGTGCCATCAGCCAACCGGGACAGGGGGCTGGAGGAAACACCATATATTTT
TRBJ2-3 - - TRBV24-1 CAAAGELTDTQYF TGTGCCGCAGCGGGCGAACTCACAGATACGCAGTATTTT
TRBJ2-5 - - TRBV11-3 CASSPLYGQGSTETQYF TGTGCCAGCAGCCCCCTTTACGGTCAGGGGAGTACAGAGACCCAGTACTTC
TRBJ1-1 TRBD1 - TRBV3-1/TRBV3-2 CASSRTGTGARPEAFF TGTGCCAGCAGCCGTACCGGGACAGGGGCCCGTCCGGAAGCTTTCTTT
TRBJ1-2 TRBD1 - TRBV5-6 CASSTGQGDYGYTF TGTGCCAGCAGCACAGGACAGGGAGACTATGGCTACACCTTC
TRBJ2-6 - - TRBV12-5 CASGLDAGAGANVLTF TGTGCTAGTGGTTTGGACGCAGGGGCTGGGGCCAACGTCCTGACTTTC
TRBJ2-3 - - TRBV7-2 CASREEKDTQYF TGTGCCAGCAGGGAGGAGAAAGATACGCAGTATTTT
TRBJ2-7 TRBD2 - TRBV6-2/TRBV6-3 CASSYSGRESSYEQYF TGTGCCAGCAGTTACTCAGGGCGGGAGAGCTCCTACGAGCAGTACTTC
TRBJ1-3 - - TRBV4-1 CASSQRGDSGNTIYF TGCGCCAGCAGCCAACGGGGGGACTCTGGAAACACCATATATTTT
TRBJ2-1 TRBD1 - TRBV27 CASRFITGQGYNEQFF TGTGCCAGCAGATTTATTACCGGACAGGGATACAATGAGCAGTTCTTC
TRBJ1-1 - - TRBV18 CASSPSDSKTEAFF TGTGCCAGCTCACCTTCCGACAGTAAGACTGAAGCTTTCTTT
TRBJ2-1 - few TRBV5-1 CASSGSPGGRDEQFF TGCGCCAGCAGCGGGTCCCCGGGGGGCCGTGATGAGCAGTTCTTC
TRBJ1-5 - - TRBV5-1 CASSLTGSEQPQHF TGCGCCAGCAGCTTAACAGGGAGCGAGCAGCCCCAGCATTTT
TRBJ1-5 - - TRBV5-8 CASSPQTGYSNQPQHF TGTGCCAGCAGCCCACAGACAGGCTATAGCAATCAGCCCCAGCATTTT
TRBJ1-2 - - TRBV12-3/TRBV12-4 CASSLWKADGYTF TGTGCCAGCAGTTTATGGAAGGCGGATGGCTACACCTTC
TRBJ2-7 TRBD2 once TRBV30 CAWSERTSGRYEQYF TGTGCCTGGAGTGAGCGGACTAGCGGGAGATACGAGCAGTACTTC
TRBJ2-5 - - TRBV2 CASSELLRGLGGWETQYF TGTGCCAGCAGTGAACTACTAAGGGGGCTCGGGGGCTGGGAGACCCAGTACTTC
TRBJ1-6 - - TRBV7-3 CASSLTQQGPNSPLHF TGTGCCAGCAGCTTAACACAACAGGGACCGAATTCACCCCTCCACTTT
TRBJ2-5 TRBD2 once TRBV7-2 CASSRPGGAGTQYF TGTGCCAGCAGCCGGCCCGGGGGGGCGGGGACCCAGTACTTC
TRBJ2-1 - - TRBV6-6 CASTKYRDNEQFF TGTGCCAGCACCAAATACCGGGACAATGAGCAGTTCTTC
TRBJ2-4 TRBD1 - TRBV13 CASSTETGAGDIQYF TGTGCCAGCAGCACAGAAACAGGGGCGGGTGACATTCAGTACTTC
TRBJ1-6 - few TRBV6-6 CASSYVGKSDSPLHF TGTGCCAGCAGTTACGTTGGCAAATCTGATTCACCCCTCCACTTT
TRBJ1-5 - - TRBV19 CASSIPGYNQPQHF TGTGCCAGTAGTATCCCAGGCTACAATCAGCCCCAGCATTTT